This TCR beta chain was identified in a study of blood T cell repertoires in COVID-19. J was trimmed by 6 bases and V by 4 bases; bases with no gene match: 13. CDR1 SGHTS and CDR2 YDEGEE come from the germline V gene. The CDR3 length is 16 residues. Libraries were prepared by immunoSEQ multiplex PCR; TCRdb keeps only in-frame clonotypes and omits some of them. The data hold about 260,000 clones, with about 87% observed a single time. The chain combines TRBV5-8 with TRBJ2-7, with TRBD2 matching 10 bases. This receptor was taken from a woman aged 55 to 70 with COVID-19, enrolled during active disease. The sequenced sample was peripheral blood. CDR3 nucleotides: TGTGCCAGCAGCCGATTCGGGGTAGCGGGAGGATCCGAGCAGTACTTC. Encoded protein: CASSRFGVAGGSEQYF.